The 7 T cell receptor beta chains in this list originate from one sample, sequenced in a study of post-analysis software for immune sequencing data. Study-wide points: When patients were compared with controls, a handful of TRBV segments were more frequent, TRBV5-6, TRBV5-1 and TRBV20-1 among them.

cDNA libraries of TCR beta carried unique molecular identifiers. A single record per CDR3 protein comes from TCRdb applying MiXCR to the PCR reads. The repertoire consists of fewer than 550,000 distinct CDR3 sequences, with around 34% occurring once and the leading ten covering 4.5% to 7.5%. No cognate antigen is known for these TCRs. The sample consisted of blood. Receptors were obtained from a girl younger than 18 with multiple sclerosis.

The chain joins TRBV28 to TRBJ2-5; D remains ambiguous. The DNA end lines up better with TRBJ2-7; the J call may be wrong. Germline loops: CDR1 MDHEN, CDR2 SYDVKM. This CDR3 spans 13 amino acids. The CDR3 bases are TGTGCCAGCAGCTCCTCCCCCCCGGACGAGCAGTACTTC. Protein: CASSSSPPDEQYF.

A few counts support this clonotype. A much larger clone sits a single nucleotide away, making a read error possible. This rearrangement joins TRBV5-5 to TRBJ1-5, with D possibly matching TRBD1 (5 bases). Trimming stripped 3 bases from V and 2 bases from J, with 9 bases between. This CDR3 has 14 amino acids. Germline CDR1 reads SGHKS; CDR2 reads YYEKEE (reference sequence). The CDR3 region is CASSWEQGNQPQHF. As DNA, the CDR3 is TGTGCCAGCAGCTGGGAACAGGGCAATCAGCCCCAGCATTTT.

There are a few counts of this clonotype. The chain is built from TRBV29-1 and TRBJ1-5; a weak D match, TRBD1 (5 bases). V shed 6 bases and J shed 3 bases, with 12 bases lying between them. The CDR3 is 13 residues long. CDR1 and CDR2 (germline): SQVTM, ANQGSEA. CDR3 region: CSVGEYANQPQHF. CDR3 DNA sequence: TGCAGCGTGGGGGAATATGCCAATCAGCCCCAGCATTTT. Combining the CDR3 with reference TRBV29-1 and TRBJ1-5 gives the whole variable domain SAVISQKPSRDICQRGTSLTIQCQVDSQVTMMFWYRQQPGQSLTLIATANQGSEATYESGFVIDKFPISRPNLTFSTLTVSNMSPEDSSIYLCSVGEYANQPQHFGDGTRLSIL.

V is TRBV9 and J is TRBJ1-4, with D possibly being TRBD1 (5 bases). The germline V and J ends were trimmed by 4 bases and 5 bases, with 9 bases remaining between them. CDR3 length equals 13 residues. Germline lookup yields CDR1 SGDLS and CDR2 YYNGEE. The CDR3 reads CASSRTPNEKLFF. The CDR3 DNA is TGTGCCAGCAGCAGGACACCGAATGAAAAACTGTTTTTT.

This clonotype has just a few counts. The chain uses TRBV24-1 and TRBJ2-1, with 7 bases lining up with TRBD1. Looked up from germline, CDR1 is KGHDR and CDR2 is SFDVKD. Germline trimming cut 8 bases from V and 8 bases from J; bases unmatched to any gene: 14. This CDR3 is 15 amino acids long. CDR3: CATIKTTGIEHEQFF. CDR3 DNA: TGTGCCACCATCAAAACGACAGGGATAGAACATGAGCAGTTCTTC.

This clonotype was seen a single time. This chain uses TRBV29-1 with TRBJ2-7; 9 bases match TRBD1. The DNA end favors TRBJ2-1, so the J call may be wrong. This CDR3 comprises 17 residues. Per the germline V gene, CDR1 is SQVTM and CDR2 is ANQGSEA. CDR3 nucleotides: TGCAGCGTTGCCCCCGGGACAGGGAAGATTGGCTCCTACGAGCAGTTCTTC. This gives the protein CSVAPGTGKIGSYEQFF.

This chain links TRBV5-4 with TRBJ2-1; D call uncertain. With 3 bases removed from V and 6 bases from J, the gap between germline ends came to 10 bases. Germline V gives CDR1 SGHNT, CDR2 YYREEE (reference sequence). The length of the CDR3 is 13 residues. CDR3 coding DNA: TGTGCCAGCAGCTCGAGCCTTACCAATGAGCAGTTCTTC. It codes for CASSSSLTNEQFF.